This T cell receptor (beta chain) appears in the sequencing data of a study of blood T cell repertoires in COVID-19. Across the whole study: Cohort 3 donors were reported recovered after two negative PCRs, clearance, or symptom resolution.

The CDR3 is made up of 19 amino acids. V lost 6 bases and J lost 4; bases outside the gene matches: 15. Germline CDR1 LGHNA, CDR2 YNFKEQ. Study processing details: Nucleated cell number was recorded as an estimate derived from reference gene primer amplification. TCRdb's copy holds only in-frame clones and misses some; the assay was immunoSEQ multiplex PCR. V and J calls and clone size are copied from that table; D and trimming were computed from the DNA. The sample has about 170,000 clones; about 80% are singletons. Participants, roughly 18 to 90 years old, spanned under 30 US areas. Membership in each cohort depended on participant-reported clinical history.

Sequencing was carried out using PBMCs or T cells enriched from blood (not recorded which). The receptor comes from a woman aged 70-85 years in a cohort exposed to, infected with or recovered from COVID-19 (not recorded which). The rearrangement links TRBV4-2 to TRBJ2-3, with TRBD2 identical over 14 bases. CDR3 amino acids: CASRPNPGLAGAGADTQYF. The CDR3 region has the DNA TGTGCCAGCAGACCTAATCCGGGACTAGCGGGAGCAGGGGCAGATACGCAGTATTTT.